This T cell receptor (beta chain) was sequenced during a study of cytomegalovirus exposure and HLA in healthy donors. Overall study: Samples from HLA-typed donors yielded some 85 million unique TCRs in an early data release. General observations from the study: Confirmation in vitro established that a few CMV-associated chains were specific for CMV antigens. Cytomegalovirus association was listed for under 200 TCR beta chains.

This PCR relied on a set of 60 Vbeta primers and 13 Jbeta primers. Profiling relied on immunoSEQ multiplex PCR, and the TCRdb table lists in-frame clones only, not all of them. This table holds tens of thousands of clones, roughly two thirds found once. Note on this clone: Its antigen is currently unknown.

V gave up 0 bases and J gave up 5 bases, with 11 bases separating them. This CDR3 comprises 14 residues. CDR1 WNHNN and CDR2 SYGVQD come from the germline V gene (reference sequence). The material sequenced was PBMCs. The chain combines TRBV10-1 with TRBJ2-7, with D tentatively TRBD1 (5 bases). The origin of this receptor is a man aged 45-65 years in good health and CMV-seronegative. As DNA, the CDR3 is TGCGCCAGCAGTGAGTCCGGCAGGGCCCACGAGCAGTACTTC. It codes for CASSESGRAHEQYF.